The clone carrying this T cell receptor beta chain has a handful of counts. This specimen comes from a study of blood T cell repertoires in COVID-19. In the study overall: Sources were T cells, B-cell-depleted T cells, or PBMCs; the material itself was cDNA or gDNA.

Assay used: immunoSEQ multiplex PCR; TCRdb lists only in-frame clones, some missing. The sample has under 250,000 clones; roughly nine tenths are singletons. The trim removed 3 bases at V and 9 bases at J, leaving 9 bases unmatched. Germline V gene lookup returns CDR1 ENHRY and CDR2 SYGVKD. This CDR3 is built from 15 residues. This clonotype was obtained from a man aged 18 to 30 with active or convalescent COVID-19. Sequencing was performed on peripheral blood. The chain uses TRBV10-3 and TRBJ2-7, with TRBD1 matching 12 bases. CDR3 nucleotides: TGTGCCATCAGTGATCTAGGGACAGGGGGCCGGTGGCAGTACTTC. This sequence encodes CAISDLGTGGRWQYF.